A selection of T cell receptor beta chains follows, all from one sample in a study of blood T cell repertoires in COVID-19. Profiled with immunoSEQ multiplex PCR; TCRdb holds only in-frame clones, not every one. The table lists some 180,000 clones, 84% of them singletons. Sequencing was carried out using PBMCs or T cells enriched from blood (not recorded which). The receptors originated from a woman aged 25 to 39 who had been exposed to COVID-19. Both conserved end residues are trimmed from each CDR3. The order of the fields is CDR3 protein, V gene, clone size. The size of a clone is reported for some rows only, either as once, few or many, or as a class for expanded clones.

CDR3 protein: SVRDRRNEKLF
V gene: TRBV29-1
clone size: .

CDR3 protein: ASSPSGGRGNEQF
V gene: TRBV3-1/TRBV3-2
clone size: once

CDR3 protein: ASSLELASGELF
V gene: TRBV3-1/TRBV3-2
clone size: .

CDR3 protein: ASSRSRDRGTNTEAF
V gene: TRBV9
clone size: .

CDR3 protein: ASTSGDYGYT
V gene: TRBV25-1
clone size: .

CDR3 protein: ASSLNLAMMNTEAF
V gene: TRBV7-2
clone size: .

CDR3 protein: ASSLNLAGTETSYNSPLH
V gene: TRBV21-1
clone size: .

CDR3 protein: ASSILFRASPLH
V gene: TRBV19
clone size: once

CDR3 protein: ASSLGTGNNQPQH
V gene: TRBV18
clone size: .

CDR3 protein: ASRTDRYFEGYT
V gene: TRBV7-9
clone size: .

CDR3 protein: ASSPGSARRNTEAF
V gene: TRBV7-9
clone size: .

CDR3 protein: ASSFAQGVSGYT
V gene: TRBV11-2
clone size: .

CDR3 protein: ASSLRGMETQY
V gene: TRBV9
clone size: .

CDR3 protein: ASSAAGVSTDTQY
V gene: TRBV7-8
clone size: .

CDR3 protein: AWSVSGLVTEAF
V gene: TRBV30
clone size: .

CDR3 protein: ASSGDSTYEQY
V gene: TRBV13
clone size: once